This T cell receptor (beta chain) emerged from a study of CD8 T cells in Susac syndrome. Study overall: Six sequenced Susac syndrome patients had clinically active disease, while eight were in remission. Patients with Susac syndrome were therapy-naive, on corticosteroids, or on intravenous immunoglobulin alone at blood draw.

The length of the CDR3 is 17 residues. Unmatched junction bases numbered 11, after V lost 4 bases and J lost 2 bases. Germline V gene data show CDR1 as MNHEY and CDR2 as SMNVEV (reference sequence). Random hexamers were used to reverse transcribe an amount of about 0.5 to 1 ug RNA. The CDR3 of TCR beta was amplified by immunoSEQ multiplex PCR across 54 Vbeta and 13 Jbeta. TCRdb processed the immunoSEQ multiplex PCR reads anew with MiXCR; each CDR3 protein has one entry. The sample records 100,000 to 150,000 distinct CDR3 sequences, 90% to 95% being singletons. The sample comprised CD8+ T cells from PBMCs. This sequence originates from a human donor with Susac syndrome. This chain links TRBV27 with TRBJ2-5, with TRBD1 matching over 9 bases. The DNA of the CDR3 is TGTGCCAGCAGTTCCCTGGGGACAGGGAGAGGGCAAGAGACCCAGTACTTC. Translating it yields CASSSLGTGRGQETQYF.